The sequence of this TCR beta chain was determined in a study of blood T cell repertoires in COVID-19. Study-wide context: The United States, Italy and Spain were the sources of the acute and convalescent COVID-19 samples. Sources were T cells, B-cell-depleted T cells, or PBMCs; the material itself was cDNA or gDNA.

In the original processing: Reference gene primer amplification yielded estimated nucleated cell counts. Assay used: immunoSEQ multiplex PCR; TCRdb lists only in-frame clones, some missing. V and J calls and clone size are copied from that table; D and trimming were computed from the DNA. The data show a few hundred thousand clones, with 85% seen just once and roughly 6.7% held by the top ten. The CDR3 loop spans 17 amino acids. J was trimmed by 2 bases and V by 6 bases; bases with no gene match: 10. Germline V CDR1 and CDR2: MNHEY, SMNVEV (reference sequence). Study members were between about 18 and 89 years old and lived in approximately 25 US regions.

J is TRBJ1-6 and V is TRBV27, with 7 positions matching TRBD1. The sequenced sample was PBMCs or T cells enriched from blood (not recorded which). The TCR comes from a woman between 45 and 65 years old who had been exposed to COVID-19. DNA of the CDR3: TGTGCCAGCAGCAATTCAGGGGACAGTCCCTATAATTCACCCCTCCACTTT. It specifies CASSNSGDSPYNSPLHF.